The 29 T cell receptor beta chains listed next were all sequenced from one sample in a study of T-cell reconstitution after alpha-beta-depleted transplantation in children. The library targeted TCRbeta and was prepared with unique molecular identifiers. A single record per CDR3 protein comes from TCRdb applying MiXCR to the PCR reads. The data show approximately 510,000 distinct CDR3 sequences, with roughly 18% seen just once and roughly 3.3% held by the top ten. The sequencing here drew on PBMCs from the stem cell graft donor, taken from the stem cell graft. The receptors were gathered from a human donor who donated a stem cell graft to a child with acute lymphoblastic leukemia.

The rearrangement joins TRBV20-1 to TRBJ2-5, with no clear D. CDR1 DFQATT and CDR2 SNEGSKA come from the germline V gene (reference sequence). V was clipped by 5 bases and J by 1 base, with 2 bases between them. The CDR3 is made up of 10 amino acids. CDR3 nucleotide sequence: TGCAGTGCTTTCCAAGAGACCCAGTACTTC. Encoded protein: CSAFQETQYF.

V and J are TRBV7-9 and TRBJ1-2; D gene unclear. The germline V gene has CDR1 SEHNR and CDR2 FQNEAQ (reference sequence). V dropped 4 bases and J dropped 3 bases, with 12 bases sitting between them. The CDR3 runs to 14 residues. As DNA, the CDR3 is TGTGCCAGCAGCTATTTCCAGGACTACTATGGCTACACCTTC. Translated, it gives CASSYFQDYYGYTF.

V usage is TRBV18 and J usage is TRBJ2-7; tentative D call: TRBD2 (7 bases). V lost 5 bases and J 2 bases, leaving 22 bases between the germline ends. The CDR3 extends over 17 amino acids. CDR1 is KGHSH and CDR2 is LQKENI in the germline V gene. The CDR3 loop is CASSSALGGARAYEQYF. CDR3 nucleotide sequence: TGTGCCAGCTCATCAGCGCTGGGGGGGGCTCGGGCCTACGAGCAGTACTTC.

The chain has TRBV29-1 and TRBJ1-5; D perhaps matches TRBD1 (6 bases). CDR1 SQVTM and CDR2 ANQGSEA come from the germline V gene. This CDR3 has 14 amino acids. V was cut by 4 bases and J by 7 bases, with 17 bases left in between. The CDR3 reads CSVAGGVQGQPQHF. The CDR3 coding sequence is TGCAGCGTTGCTGGGGGGGTCCAGGGGCAGCCCCAGCATTTT. Drawing the rest from reference TRBV29-1 and TRBJ1-5, the complete variable domain is SAVISQKPSRDICQRGTSLTIQCQVDSQVTMMFWYRQQPGQSLTLIATANQGSEATYESGFVIDKFPISRPNLTFSTLTVSNMSPEDSSIYLCSVAGGVQGQPQHFGDGTRLSIL.

This chain uses TRBV5-1 with TRBJ2-7; 8 bases are shared with TRBD2. The CDR3 loop spans 14 amino acids. V was clipped by 4 bases and J by 2 bases; unmatched bases: 5. Germline-derived CDR1 and CDR2 are SGHRS and YFSETQ. CDR3 nucleotides: TGCGCCAGCAGCCCAGCGGGAGTGACCTACGAGCAGTACTTC. Its protein is CASSPAGVTYEQYF.

The chain joins TRBV29-1 to TRBJ2-2, with D unresolved. The CDR3 totals 14 residues. Trimming removed 6 bases at V and 7 bases at J, with 18 bases between. Germline CDR1 and CDR2: SQVTM and ANQGSEA. CDR3 sequence reads: CSVELPDTRGELFF. In nucleotides, the CDR3 is TGCAGCGTAGAATTACCCGACACTCGCGGGGAGCTGTTTTTT.

The chain is built from TRBV4-1 and TRBJ2-3; D is unclear. Germline values: CDR1 MGHRA, CDR2 YSYEKL. The CDR3 runs to 16 residues. The germline V and J ends were trimmed by 4 bases and 0 bases, with 14 bases remaining between them. CDR3 DNA sequence: TGCGCCAGCAGCCCTTCCTTTCCGCCGAGCACAGATACGCAGTATTTT. Its protein is CASSPSFPPSTDTQYF.

The gene calls are TRBV7-9 and TRBJ1-2; D is perhaps TRBD1 (5 bases). Looked up from germline, CDR1 is SEHNR and CDR2 is FQNEAQ (reference sequence). V was cut by 5 bases and J by 2 bases, with 15 bases left in between. The CDR3 has 15 residues. CDR3 loop: CASSGWDAWNYGYTF. CDR3 sequence (DNA): TGTGCCAGCAGCGGCTGGGACGCTTGGAACTATGGCTACACCTTC.

The genes are TRBV11-1 and TRBJ2-1; 7 bases align to TRBD2. CDR1 is SGHAT, CDR2 FQDESV, per germline (reference sequence). The V and J ends lost 4 bases and 4 bases, in that order; junction bases with no gene match: 16. The CDR3 consists of 18 residues. CDR3 residues: CASSSLATGGSWYNEQFF. The CDR3 nucleotides are TGTGCCAGCAGCTCCCTAGCCACGGGCGGGAGCTGGTACAATGAGCAGTTCTTC.

The chain joins TRBV27 to TRBJ2-1; TRBD1 matches 8 bases. Germline CDR1 is MNHEY and CDR2 is SMNVEV (reference sequence). V dropped 7 bases and J dropped 2; count of bases not matched to a gene: 10. The CDR3 has 16 amino acids. CDR3 loop: CASTSDRGQTYNEQFF. As DNA, the CDR3 is TGTGCCAGCACTAGCGACAGGGGCCAAACCTACAATGAGCAGTTCTTC.

This clonotype occurred a few times. The chain recombines TRBV27 with TRBJ2-1; D uncertain. Germline values: CDR1 MNHEY, CDR2 SMNVEV (reference sequence). There are 12 residues in the CDR3. Trimming cost V 6 bases and J 8 bases, with 11 bases left between them. The CDR3: CASSTQVHEQFF. The DNA of the CDR3 is TGTGCCAGCAGCACTCAGGTGCATGAGCAGTTCTTC.

V gene TRBV7-9 combines with J gene TRBJ1-6; D unresolved. V lost 4 bases, J lost 7 bases, and 11 bases lay in between. Looked up from germline, CDR1 is SEHNR and CDR2 is FQNEAQ (reference sequence). This CDR3 is built from 14 residues. CDR3 sequence: CASSWVGRNSPLHF. CDR3 nucleotides: TGTGCCAGCAGCTGGGTCGGAAGGAATTCACCCCTCCACTTT.

The chain carries TRBV29-1 and TRBJ1-2; D call uncertain. This CDR3 region has 12 residues. Trimming shortened V by 6 bases and J by 6 bases, and 14 bases separated the two germline ends. Germline CDR1 and CDR2: SQVTM and ANQGSEA. The CDR3 loop is CSVRGWVDGYTF. For the CDR3, the DNA is TGCAGCGTCCGGGGATGGGTGGATGGCTACACCTTC.

V is TRBV7-2 and J is TRBJ1-5, with unresolved D. V lost 2 bases and J lost 6, with 5 bases in between. The CDR3 is made up of 12 amino acids. The germline V gene has CDR1 SGHTA and CDR2 FQGNSA. This CDR3 reads CASSLNGQPQHF. CDR3 sequence (DNA): TGTGCCAGCAGCTTAAATGGTCAGCCCCAGCATTTT.

This clonotype occurred a few times. The chain combines TRBV21-1 with TRBJ1-5. TRBV21-1 is termed a pseudogene. This CDR3 contains 17 residues. Written as DNA, the CDR3 is TGTGCCAGCAGTAAAACAGAGGTCGACCTTAGCAATCAGCCCCAGCATTTT. Amino acid sequence: CASSKTEVDLSNQPQHF.

At least ten counts were recorded for this clonotype. The genes are TRBV20-1 and TRBJ1-2; D perhaps matches TRBD1 (6 bases). V was trimmed by 2 bases and J by 3 bases, leaving 10 bases between them. Germline CDR1 is DFQATT and CDR2 is SNEGSKA (reference sequence). The CDR3 contains 13 residues. The CDR3 DNA reads TGCAGTGCTAGAATGGGGGCGGACTATGGCTACACCTTC. Translating it yields CSARMGADYGYTF.

V gene TRBV9 combines with J gene TRBJ2-3; D is uncertain. CDR3 length: 16 amino acids. V lost 2 bases and J 2 bases, leaving 15 bases between the germline ends. Germline loops: CDR1 SGDLS, CDR2 YYNGEE. The CDR3 DNA follows: TGTGCCAGCAGCGTTTTCCTGAATCGGGCCACAGATACGCAGTATTTT. Protein sequence: CASSVFLNRATDTQYF. The entire variable domain, with the rest obtained from reference TRBV9 and TRBJ2-3, is as follows: DSGVTQTPKHLITATGQRVTLRCSPRSGDLSVYWYQQSLDQGLQFLIQYYNGEERAKGNILERFSAQQFPDLHSELNLSSLELGDSALYFCASSVFLNRATDTQYFGPGTRLTVL.

This clonotype was seen only a few times. The V and J genes are TRBV7-8 and TRBJ2-7; 8 bases are shared with TRBD2. The trim removed 5 bases at V and 3 bases at J, leaving 9 bases unmatched. The CDR3 runs 15 residues. Germline lookup yields CDR1 SGHVS and CDR2 FQNEAQ. CDR3: CASSPGGDKIYEQYF. In DNA, the CDR3 is TGTGCCAGCAGCCCCGGGGGGGACAAAATCTACGAGCAGTACTTC.

The genes are TRBV20-1 and TRBJ2-7; TRBD2 aligns across 7 bases. The junction had 16 bases not matched to a gene; V was cut back by 1 base and J by 7 bases. CDR1 and CDR2 from the germline V gene are DFQATT and SNEGSKA (reference sequence). The CDR3 is 16 residues long. The CDR3 spells CSARVYYGGTTREQYF. The CDR3 nucleotides read TGCAGTGCTAGAGTGTACTACGGCGGGACTACTCGAGAGCAGTACTTC.

The V and J genes are TRBV27 and TRBJ2-7; no definite D call. V gave up 2 bases and J gave up 6 bases, with 14 bases separating them. In germline, CDR1 is MNHEY, CDR2 SMNVEV (reference sequence). The CDR3 runs to 14 residues. CDR3 region: CASSLGVSGSEQYF. CDR3 in DNA: TGTGCCAGCAGTTTAGGGGTGTCGGGTTCCGAGCAGTACTTC.

This clonotype was found a few times. This chain links TRBV29-1 with TRBJ2-6; D could derive from TRBD1 or TRBD2 (6 bases each). The CDR3 extends over 14 amino acids. The germline V and J ends were trimmed by 4 bases and 1 base, with 8 bases remaining between them. The germline V gene has CDR1 SQVTM and CDR2 ANQGSEA. Here the CDR3 DNA reads TGCAGCGTTGGGAGGGGGTCTGGGGCCAACGTCCTGACTTTC. Its translation is CSVGRGSGANVLTF.

This clonotype occurred a few times. This chain connects TRBV28 to TRBJ2-2, with TRBD2 identical over 11 bases. The CDR3 is made up of 22 amino acids. J lost 5 bases, V lost 3 bases, and 23 bases had no gene match. CDR1 MDHEN and CDR2 SYDVKM come from the germline V gene. The CDR3 spells CASSLGWRLAGGASWDTGELFF. The CDR3 DNA reads TGTGCCAGCAGTTTGGGGTGGCGGCTAGCGGGAGGAGCGAGTTGGGATACCGGGGAGCTGTTTTTT.

This chain links TRBV5-1 with TRBJ2-1; D could derive from TRBD1 or TRBD2 (5 bases each). Germline V gives CDR1 SGHRS, CDR2 YFSETQ. V shed 5 bases and J shed 6 bases, with 18 bases lying between them. The CDR3 length is 15 residues. The CDR3 reads CASRLRTTGLNEQFF. The CDR3 coding sequence is TGCGCCAGCAGGCTAAGAACGACGGGGCTCAATGAGCAGTTCTTC.

The table lists this clonotype with a few counts. The chain has TRBV6-6 and TRBJ1-1; D is perhaps TRBD1 (6 bases). This CDR3 spans 11 amino acids. The germline CDR1 and CDR2 sequences are MNHNY and SVGAGI (reference sequence). The V and J ends lost 5 bases and 11 bases respectively, with 12 bases between them. CDR3 in amino acids: CASSGGPGAFF. Written as DNA, the CDR3 is TGTGCCAGCAGTGGGGGGCCGGGGGCTTTCTTT.

The chain couples TRBV5-1 to TRBJ2-1; no definite D call. Germline CDR1 SGHRS, CDR2 YFSETQ. Trimming took 2 bases from V and 7 from J, leaving 7 bases between them. This CDR3 region has 12 residues. As DNA, the CDR3 is TGCGCCAGCAGCTTTATGGCGAATGAGCAGTTCTTC. Protein product: CASSFMANEQFF.

The rearrangement joins TRBV2 to TRBJ1-6, with 8 bases aligning to TRBD1. V lost 6 bases, J lost 6 bases, and 4 bases stayed unmatched. The CDR3 length is 14 residues. Germline values: CDR1 SNHLY, CDR2 FYNNEI. This CDR3 is CASRRQGINSPLHF. The CDR3, as DNA: TGTGCCAGCAGACGACAGGGGATTAATTCACCCCTCCACTTT.

The chain employs TRBV19 and TRBJ2-7; no reliable D call. Germline V lookup: CDR1 LNHDA, CDR2 SQIVND (reference sequence). The CDR3 is 13 amino acids. Trimming took 1 base from V and 2 from J, leaving 6 bases between them. The CDR3 bases are TGTGCCAGTAGTATAGGACTTACCTACGAGCAGTACTTC. It specifies CASSIGLTYEQYF. Based on the CDR3 plus reference TRBV19 and TRBJ2-7, the full variable domain is DGGITQSPKYLFRKEGQNVTLSCEQNLNHDAMYWYRQDPGQGLRLIYYSQIVNDFQKGDIAEGYSVSREKKESFPLTVTSAQKNPTAFYLCASSIGLTYEQYFGPGTRLTVT.

The chain uses TRBV7-9 and TRBJ2-5, with D unresolved. Trimming took 9 bases from V and 2 from J, leaving 13 bases between them. From germline, CDR1 is SEHNR and CDR2 FQNEAQ (reference sequence). This CDR3 is built from 13 residues. The CDR3 region is CASQTPRQETQYF. In DNA, the CDR3 is TGTGCCAGTCAGACCCCGCGGCAAGAGACCCAGTACTTC.

This clonotype has only a few counts. The CDR3 is CASSGRDSNYGYTF. The DNA of the CDR3 is TGCGCCAGCAGCGGCCGGGACAGCAACTATGGCTACACCTTC. The V gene is TRBV5-1, the J gene TRBJ1-2; 7 bases are a match to TRBD1. Germline CDR1 SGHRS, CDR2 YFSETQ. There are 14 residues in the CDR3. V lost 4 bases to trimming and J lost 2 bases; unmatched junction nucleotides: 5.